This T cell receptor beta chain was recorded in a study of Graves' ophthalmopathy and Graves' hyperthyroidism. Certain patients were not enrolled. These were patients with other autoimmune diseases, uncontrolled infections, pregnancy or lactation. This clonotype was counted ten times or more. Antigen: not known. Broader study findings: At about 70% sensitivity and about 72% specificity, the model predicted progression of the ophthalmopathy.

J gave up 2 bases and V 7 bases, and 12 bases lay outside the gene matches. Germline V gene sequence: CDR1 MRHNA, CDR2 SNTAGT. The CDR3 covers 17 residues. Amplified material comprised TCR beta CDR3 regions derived from RNA transcripts. An opening RT-PCR round employed HTBI primers and preceded a second-round multiplex PCR. MiXCR was run by TCRdb on the multiplex PCR reads, yielding one entry per CDR3 protein. The sample has some 380,000 distinct CDR3 sequences, 15% seen once. This clonotype was sampled from a woman aged 18-30 years with stable Graves' hyperthyroidism. The chain combines TRBV6-4 with TRBJ2-4; 9 positions match TRBD1. Sequencing was performed on peripheral blood. CDR3: CASKGNGTGFTKNIQYF. Here the CDR3 DNA reads TGTGCCAGCAAGGGGAATGGGACAGGGTTTACCAAAAACATTCAGTACTTC.